These 20 T cell receptor beta chains were all obtained from the same sample, sequenced in a study of shared clonotypes between healthy human individuals. Clones were sequenced by immunoSEQ multiplex PCR, and TCRdb holds only the in-frame ones, with some missing. The sample lists 2 million to 2.5 million clones; about 92% were seen once. It was CD45RO-negative cells, positively selected for CCR7, that made up naive CD8 cells, with terminally differentiated effector memory CD45RA+ cells excluded. Sequenced sample: naive CD8+ T cells from PBMCs. The origin of the receptors is a man between 18 and 35 years old in good health. Some clones in this sample may be carry-over from other donors' samples.

This clone came up once. The chain joins TRBV19 to TRBJ2-7; no reliable D call. The CDR3 runs to 14 residues. V gave up 4 bases and J gave up 2 bases, with 12 bases separating them. CDR1 LNHDA and CDR2 SQIVND come from the germline V gene (reference sequence). CDR3 DNA: TGTGCCAGTAGTACAGCATGGACGCCCTACGAGCAGTACTTC. This encodes CASSTAWTPYEQYF.

V gene TRBV2 combines with J gene TRBJ1-1; D is ambiguous. The germline gives CDR1 SNHLY, CDR2 FYNNEI. The CDR3 contains 15 residues. The V and J ends lost 4 bases and 2 bases respectively, with 14 bases between them. DNA for the CDR3: TGTGCCAGCAGTGGCTCGGCAGCGCTAAACACTGAAGCTTTCTTT. This sequence encodes CASSGSAALNTEAFF.

This clone has only one observation. The chain combines TRBV4-1 with TRBJ1-2; D uncertain. CDR1 is MGHRA, CDR2 YSYEKL, per germline. The CDR3 contains 15 residues. V was pared by 8 bases and J by 4 bases, with 20 bases between. CDR3 sequence reads: CASGHATVSLYGYTF. CDR3 nucleotides: TGCGCCAGCGGTCACGCCACCGTCTCTCTCTATGGCTACACCTTC.

This clone was recorded only once. The chain links TRBV15 to TRBJ2-1; 13 bases match TRBD2. With V trimmed by 3 bases and J by 10 bases, 9 bases remained unmatched. This CDR3 contains 16 residues. CDR1 and CDR2 (germline): LNHNV, YYDKDF (reference sequence). The CDR3 loop is CATSSPGTSGMGEQFF. CDR3 nucleotides: TGTGCCACCAGCAGTCCCGGGACTAGCGGGATGGGGGAGCAGTTCTTC.

V and J are TRBV19 and TRBJ1-5, with a possible D match to TRBD1 (5 bases). The CDR3 contains 11 residues. Germline CDR1 reads LNHDA; CDR2 reads SQIVND (reference sequence). CDR3 DNA: TGTGTCCACCGGGACCAGGCCCCGTGGCATTTT. As protein: CVHRDQAPWHF.

The chain carries TRBV9 and TRBJ2-1; maybe TRBD2 (5 bases). CDR3 length equals 15 residues. V was clipped by 2 bases and J by 5 bases, with 14 bases between them. Germline values: CDR1 SGDLS, CDR2 YYNGEE. The CDR3 DNA reads TGTGCCAGCAGCGTCGAGGGTACACACCACAATGAGCAGTTCTTC. It specifies CASSVEGTHHNEQFF.

This clone showed up just once. The CDR3 sequence is CASSLGTEETQYF. The DNA for the CDR3 is TGTGCCAGCAGCCTGGGGACAGAAGAGACCCAGTACTTC. The V gene is TRBV7-6, the J gene TRBJ2-5; TRBD1 agrees at 7 bases. CDR3 length equals 13 residues. Germline trimming cut 5 bases from V and 3 bases from J; bases unmatched to any gene: 3. Germline CDR1 and CDR2: SGHVS and FNYEAQ.

The genes are TRBV6-6 and TRBJ2-5; 8 nucleotides agree with TRBD1. The CDR3 runs 14 residues. CDR1 MNHNY and CDR2 SVGAGI come from the germline V gene (reference sequence). V was pared by 4 bases and J by 3 bases, with 4 bases of the junction left unmatched. The CDR3 DNA reads TGTGCCAGCAGTTCCTCGGACAGGGAAGAGACCCAGTACTTC. Its translation is CASSSSDREETQYF.

J is TRBJ1-1 and V is TRBV10-1; no clear D gene. From germline, CDR1 is WNHNN and CDR2 SYGVQD (reference sequence). V shed 3 bases and J shed 1 base, with 9 bases lying between them. The CDR3 sequence is 14 residues long. Here the CDR3 reads CASSETRGNTEAFF. The CDR3 DNA sequence: TGCGCCAGCAGTGAAACACGGGGGAACACTGAAGCTTTCTTT.

The chain couples TRBV5-1 to TRBJ1-1; TRBD1 might be the D (6 bases). Between the trimmed V and J ends, which lost 2 bases and 1 base, there was a span of 15 bases. CDR3 length: 16 amino acids. The germline V gene has CDR1 SGHRS and CDR2 YFSETQ. The CDR3 nucleotides are TGCGCCAGCAGCTTACCCAGCCTACAGGGGAACACTGAAGCTTTCTTT. Its translation is CASSLPSLQGNTEAFF.

The chain recombines TRBV28 with TRBJ2-5; D assignment may be TRBD1 or TRBD2 (5 bases each). Germline V gene data show CDR1 as MDHEN and CDR2 as SYDVKM. This CDR3 region has 14 residues. Deletions cut 8 bases from V and 2 bases from J, with 15 bases between. CDR3 nucleotides: TGTGCCAGCCGAAGATTAGGGGAGCAAGAGACCCAGTACTTC. Translated, it gives CASRRLGEQETQYF.

The V gene is TRBV6-1, the J gene TRBJ2-4; tentatively, D is TRBD1 (6 bases). There are 15 residues in the CDR3. Per the germline V gene, CDR1 is MNHNS and CDR2 is SASEGT. The germline V and J ends were trimmed by 2 bases and 3 bases, with 11 bases remaining between them. The CDR3, as DNA: TGTGCCAGCAGTGAAACAGGGATCGGCAAAAACATTCAGTACTTC. Translated, it gives CASSETGIGKNIQYF.

In DNA, the CDR3 is TGTGCCAGCAGCCCCGACGGGACTAGCTACTACGAGCAGTACTTC. This codes for CASSPDGTSYYEQYF. V gene TRBV4-2 combines with J gene TRBJ2-7; the match to TRBD2 covers 9 bases. The CDR3 loop spans 15 amino acids. With 4 bases clipped from V and 3 bases from J, the junction kept 7 bases outside the gene matches. Germline V gene lookup returns CDR1 LGHNA and CDR2 YNFKEQ.

The genes are TRBV9 and TRBJ2-3, with 8 positions matching TRBD2. V trimming: 0 bases; J trimming: 4 bases; junction bases outside the gene matches: 7. This CDR3 is built from 16 residues. Looked up from germline, CDR1 is SGDLS and CDR2 is YYNGEE. The CDR3 sequence: CASSVDPGGPADTQYF. The CDR3 DNA reads TGTGCCAGCAGCGTAGACCCGGGAGGGCCAGCAGATACGCAGTATTTT.

The chain combines TRBV7-9 with TRBJ2-7; D call uncertain. The germline V gene encodes CDR1 SEHNR and CDR2 FQNEAQ (reference sequence). With 1 base removed from V and 0 bases from J, the gap between germline ends came to 13 bases. The CDR3 has 16 amino acids. The CDR3 sequence: CASSLGRRHLSYEQYF. The CDR3 DNA reads TGTGCCAGCAGCTTAGGTCGCAGACACCTCTCCTACGAGCAGTACTTC.

The chain combines TRBV27 with TRBJ2-1; maybe TRBD1 (5 bases). Germline V gene data show CDR1 as MNHEY and CDR2 as SMNVEV (reference sequence). The CDR3 runs to 15 residues. Trimming left V 6 bases short and J 0 bases short, with 12 bases between. The CDR3 nucleotides read TGTGCCAGCAGCACGACAGAGGACTCCTACAATGAGCAGTTCTTC. It yields the protein CASSTTEDSYNEQFF.

V and J are TRBV5-4 and TRBJ2-7; D possibly corresponds to TRBD1 (6 bases). The CDR3 loop spans 14 amino acids. Germline CDR1 reads SGHNT; CDR2 reads YYREEE (reference sequence). Trimming left V 4 bases short and J 0 bases short, with 11 bases between. The chain's CDR3 is CASSPTGISYEQYF. The CDR3 DNA sequence: TGTGCCAGCAGCCCGACAGGAATCTCCTACGAGCAGTACTTC. Based on the CDR3 plus reference TRBV5-4 and TRBJ2-7, the full variable domain is ETGVTQSPTHLIKTRGQQVTLRCSSQSGHNTVSWYQQALGQGPQFIFQYYREEENGRGNFPPRFSGLQFPNYSSELNVNALELDDSALYLCASSPTGISYEQYFGPGTRLTVT.

The chain joins TRBV29-1 to TRBJ1-3; 7 nucleotides align to TRBD1. The CDR3 sequence is 18 residues long. Looked up from germline, CDR1 is SQVTM and CDR2 is ANQGSEA. The V and J ends lost 2 bases and 3 bases, in that order; junction bases with no gene match: 16. Here the CDR3 DNA reads TGCAGCGTTGAACCCCGTCAGGGACAGACGATCTTTGGAAACACCATATATTTT. Protein: CSVEPRQGQTIFGNTIYF.

V is TRBV7-8 and J is TRBJ2-7, with TRBD2 as a possible D gene (5 bases). The germline CDR1 and CDR2 sequences are SGHVS and FQNEAQ. Between the trimmed V and J ends, which lost 2 bases and 3 bases, there was a span of 14 bases. This CDR3 region has 15 residues. The CDR3 DNA is TGTGCCAGCAGCTTAAGGCAACTAGACATCTACGAGCAGTACTTC. Its translation is CASSLRQLDIYEQYF.

This rearrangement joins TRBV28 to TRBJ1-3; D remains ambiguous. This CDR3 is built from 16 residues. Germline V gene sequence: CDR1 MDHEN, CDR2 SYDVKM. Trimming removed 2 bases from V and 9 bases from J, with 20 bases in between. The CDR3 nucleotides read TGTGCCAGCAGTTTAAGGTACACGCGGAAAACAACCACCATATATTTT. It yields the protein CASSLRYTRKTTTIYF.